This entry is about one T cell receptor (beta chain). Its antigen remains unidentified. No base qualities exist here, and no much larger clone lies one base off it. This sample was included in a study of shared clonotypes between healthy human individuals (dated by TCRdb to the early 2020s). Regarding the study in general: The cohort comprised two women and three men aged 18 to 49 years. The study deeply sequenced blood TCR repertoires of five healthy adults to estimate repertoire size and the extent of clonotype sharing between individuals. For each donor, three plates each were used for CD4 naive and CD4 memory, two plates were used for CD8 naive, and one plate was used for CD8 memory. To increase sequencing depth and limit assay-specific biases, TCR repertoire library preparation and sequencing were carried out by different laboratories using diverse techniques. Between about 0.94 and 10 billion PBMCs per donor were obtained by leukapheresis.

CD8 naive samples were CD45RO-negative cells positively selected for CCR7, giving a CD45RA+CCR7+ population that excluded TemRA cells. Healthy HIV-negative adults with no recently reported acute infections or vaccinations were included as donors. All donors were Caucasian adults living in Nashville, Tennessee, USA. After blood collection by leukapheresis, PBMCs were isolated using Ficoll-Histopaque density gradient centrifugation and then cryopreserved in the vapor phase of liquid nitrogen. Analytical flow cytometry was used to check the purity and quantity of each magnetically sorted T cell population. Genomic DNA was isolated from each sorted fraction and quantified by UV absorbance on a Nanodrop 2000c. Summary of the overall study and its limitations: Naive subsets generally had larger estimated clonotype richness than memory subsets. Compared with non-shared clonotypes, clonotypes shared by all four sorted-subset donors had higher generation probabilities. Pairwise subsampling indicated that sequencing depth was expected to affect the degree of clonotype sharing among donors. Sampling was restricted to blood, and TCR repertoires in tissues likely differ from the TCR repertoires found in blood. When several donors were compared, the shared fraction of clonotypes was roughly 5% for naive CD4, around 4% for naive CD8, more than 2% for memory CD4, and 0.35% to 0.5% for memory CD8. Even with the large sequencing depth, rarefaction of the sorted-subset datasets indicated that sequencing was incomplete. The genetic and exposure-history diversity represented was limited by the small number of donors.

Using the deep immunoSEQ assay, multiplex PCR amplified TCR CDR3 regions from genomic DNA. Genomic DNA extracted from each cell subset was distributed evenly over all wells of several immunoSEQ 96-well plates, and each plate served as one replicate. For sorted subsets, approximately 200 ng of genomic DNA, equivalent to 25,000 to 35,000 T cell genomes, went into each replicate PCR. The purified libraries were quantified using a Qubit 3.0 fluorometer, sized with a Bioanalyzer 2100, and then quantified again using the KAPA Library Quantification kit. A separate single-read 150-cycle Illumina NextSeq 550 flow cell was used to sequence each immunoSEQ 96-well plate. From the authors' description of their analysis: Because only junctional sequences without quality scores were contained in the immunoSEQ output, filtering matching that applied to full-length reads could not be performed. To assign V/J genes and CDR3, sequences were annotated against IMGT germline references using PyIR, a Python wrapper for IgBLAST v1.9. Reads were removed for weak V/J assignments (E-value above 1e-6), missing CDR3, stop codons, out-of-frame junctions, or ambiguous translated residues. V3J clonotypes were defined by identical inferred V gene, J gene, and CDR3 amino acid sequence. Percentage overlap between repertoires was computed as shared unique clonotypes divided by the size of the smaller repertoire. RTK rarefaction, the Chao1 estimator, and Recon v2.1 estimates of unobserved clonotypes were used to assess repertoire richness. For all TCRbeta clonotypes obtained by the gDNA method from four donors, generation probabilities were computed with OLGA. What TCRdb holds here is the immuneACCESS table cut down to in-frame rearrangements. Part of the clones is not present; checked against another copy, under half of the missing clones reflect an unresolved V gene, and the others are unexplained. V, J and clone size are those of that table, while D and trimming were read from the DNA. Present in this sample are millions of clones, less than 95% of which were seen just once. The ten largest clones represent 0.9% to 1.3% of the sample.

From a lookup of the germline V gene (reference sequence), CDR1 and CDR2 are MNHEY and SMNVEV. From the cysteine up to the phenylalanine, the CDR3 has a length of 13 residues. Only the CDR3 DNA stays, 39 bases, in frame from base 1. Relative to germline, V is missing 2 bases and J is missing 8 bases, with 4 bases of the junction outside any gene match. This receptor was identified in a young man in good health. The chain is assembled from TRBV27 and TRBJ1-1; 8 nucleotides in the junction match TRBD1. Material for sequencing was naive CD8+ T cells sorted from blood. Sample cell subset or site, as interpreted from the label and publication: CD45RA+CCR7+. The sequence in DNA is TGTGCCAGCAGTTTAATCCGGGACAGGGAAGCTTTCTTT. Its amino acids are CASSLIRDREAFF.